A single sample gave rise to the 27 T cell receptor beta chains below, sequenced in a study of control samples from healthy donors and cancer patients. This table comes from immunoSEQ multiplex PCR, and its TCRdb copy is limited to in-frame clones, with some not included. The data hold more than 50,000 clones, with 90% to 96% observed a single time. Sequenced input: blood. Source of these receptors: a woman between 18 and 29 years old in good health.

This clone was counted a single time. The J gene is TRBJ1-4, the V gene TRBV7-9; D may be TRBD1 (5 bases). V was cut by 3 bases and J by 5 bases, with 10 bases left in between. The length of the CDR3 is 14 residues. Germline CDR1 SEHNR, CDR2 FQNEAQ (reference sequence). The CDR3: CASSFGQGNEKLFF. The DNA for the CDR3 is TGTGCCAGCAGCTTTGGTCAGGGAAATGAAAAACTGTTTTTT.

This chain connects TRBV12-3 or TRBV12-4 to TRBJ1-2, with D hard to call. Trimming stripped 8 bases from V and 2 bases from J, with 6 bases between. The CDR3 totals 11 residues. The CDR3 sequence is CASRRNYGYTF. CDR3 coding DNA: TGTGCCAGCCGAAGGAACTATGGCTACACCTTC.

The chain carries TRBV6-1 and TRBJ1-1; the D is unclear. The germline CDR1 and CDR2 sequences are MNHNS and SASEGT. The length of the CDR3 is 14 residues. V lost 0 bases, J lost 1 base, and 6 bases lay in between. CDR3 in amino acids: CASSEAMGNTEAFF. Written as DNA, the CDR3 is TGTGCCAGCAGTGAAGCGATGGGGAACACTGAAGCTTTCTTT.

This chain links TRBV7-9 with TRBJ2-2; maybe TRBD2 (6 bases). This CDR3 spans 15 amino acids. The V end was cut by 4 bases, the J end by 0 bases, with 9 bases between. Germline CDR1 reads SEHNR; CDR2 reads FQNEAQ (reference sequence). The CDR3 region has the DNA TGTGCCAGCAGCTCCTGGGACTCGAACACCGGGGAGCTGTTTTTT. Translation: CASSSWDSNTGELFF. The full variable domain, with the rest looked up from reference TRBV7-9 and TRBJ2-2, is DTGVSQNPRHKITKRGQNVTFRCDPISEHNRLYWYRQTLGQGPEFLTYFQNEAQLEKSRLLSDRFSAERPKGSFSTLEIQRTEQGDSAMYLCASSSWDSNTGELFFGEGSRLTVL.

This chain uses TRBV3-1 (or the pseudogene TRBV3-2) with TRBJ2-5; D may be TRBD2 (6 bases). This CDR3 comprises 14 residues. Trimming pared 2 bases from V and 3 bases from J, leaving 10 bases between. CDR1 and CDR2 from the germline V gene are LGHDT and YNNKEL (reference sequence). CDR3 bases: TGTGCCAGCAGCCAATTGGGGGGAGAAGAGACCCAGTACTTC. It encodes CASSQLGGEETQYF.

The rearrangement links TRBV28 to TRBJ1-1, with TRBD1 matching 7 bases. After removal of 8 bases from V and 4 bases from J, the junction contained 13 bases not matched to a gene. This CDR3 region has 15 residues. Germline assignment: CDR1 MDHEN and CDR2 SYDVKM. This CDR3 reads CASYPQGRTRTEAFF. CDR3 nucleotide sequence: TGTGCCAGCTACCCACAGGGGAGGACGCGCACTGAAGCTTTCTTT. Using reference TRBV28 and TRBJ1-1 for the parts outside the CDR3, the full variable domain is DVKVTQSSRYLVKRTGEKVFLECVQDMDHENMFWYRQDPGLGLRLIYFSYDVKMKEKGDIPEGYSVSREKKERFSLILESASTNQTSMYLCASYPQGRTRTEAFFGQGTRLTVV.

V gene TRBV29-1 combines with J gene TRBJ1-1; D remains ambiguous. Trimming shortened V by 6 bases and J by 0 bases, and 14 bases separated the two germline ends. Germline V gives CDR1 SQVTM, CDR2 ANQGSEA. The length of the CDR3 is 14 residues. The chain's CDR3 is CSVPALGLNTEAFF. The CDR3 nucleotides read TGCAGCGTCCCCGCCCTTGGGTTGAACACTGAAGCTTTCTTT.

The chain is built from TRBV5-5 and TRBJ1-2, with D perhaps matching TRBD1 (5 bases). There are 14 residues in the CDR3. Per the germline V gene, CDR1 is SGHKS and CDR2 is YYEKEE (reference sequence). Trimming pared 2 bases from V and 3 bases from J, leaving 11 bases between. The CDR3 reads CASSFRDVDYGYTF. CDR3 DNA: TGTGCCAGCAGCTTCCGGGACGTGGACTATGGCTACACCTTC. The full variable domain, with the rest looked up from reference TRBV5-5 and TRBJ1-2, is DAGVTQSPTHLIKTRGQQVTLRCSPISGHKSVSWYQQVLGQGPQFIFQYYEKEERGRGNFPDRFSARQFPNYSSELNVNALLLGDSALYLCASSFRDVDYGYTFGSGTRLTVV.

The chain uses TRBV7-2 and TRBJ2-1; D gene unclear. Germline CDR1 is SGHTA and CDR2 is FQGNSA. The CDR3 totals 13 residues. The germline V and J ends were trimmed by 10 bases and 0 bases, with 10 bases remaining between them. CDR3 sequence: CATTIGSYNEQFF. CDR3 nucleotide sequence: TGTGCCACCACCATAGGCTCCTACAATGAGCAGTTCTTC.

The V and J genes are TRBV30 and TRBJ1-6; TRBD1 agrees at 7 bases. The CDR3 runs to 14 residues. V gave up 8 bases and J gave up 6 bases; unmatched junction bases: 10. Germline CDR1 is GTSNPN and CDR2 is SVGIG (reference sequence). CDR3 coding DNA: TGTGCCCTGACCCAGGACAGGCTTAATTCACCCCTCCACTTT. Its translation: CALTQDRLNSPLHF.

CDR3 sequence (DNA): TGTGCCAGCAGCTCGTTCCAGAACACTGAAGCTTTCTTT. Amino acid sequence: CASSSFQNTEAFF. The V call is TRBV7-9, the J call TRBJ1-1; D unclear. The germline gives CDR1 SEHNR, CDR2 FQNEAQ (reference sequence). The germline V and J ends were trimmed by 4 bases and 1 base, with 7 bases remaining between them. CDR3 size: 13 residues. The full variable domain, with the rest looked up from reference TRBV7-9 and TRBJ1-1, is DTGVSQNPRHKITKRGQNVTFRCDPISEHNRLYWYRQTLGQGPEFLTYFQNEAQLEKSRLLSDRFSAERPKGSFSTLEIQRTEQGDSAMYLCASSSFQNTEAFFGQGTRLTVV.

The CDR3 reads CASSLRVSQGGDTQYF. The CDR3 DNA reads TGCGCCAGCAGCTTGCGCGTGTCACAGGGGGGAGATACGCAGTATTTT. The rearrangement joins TRBV5-1 to TRBJ2-3, with 8 bases identical to TRBD1. Germline CDR1 is SGHRS and CDR2 is YFSETQ. There are 16 residues in the CDR3. Trimming cost V 1 base and J 5 bases; bases outside gene matches: 9.

This chain connects TRBV2 to TRBJ2-7; a possible D gene is TRBD1 (6 bases). This CDR3 is 11 amino acids long. Germline assignment: CDR1 SNHLY and CDR2 FYNNEI. V was pared by 6 bases and J by 6 bases, with 9 bases between. The CDR3 region is CASRLRGEQYF. The CDR3 DNA reads TGTGCCAGCAGGCTCAGGGGCGAGCAGTACTTC.

This chain links TRBV6-2 or TRBV6-3 with TRBJ1-2; no clear D. V was cut by 4 bases and J by 8 bases, with 8 bases left in between. This CDR3 region has 11 residues. Germline loops: CDR1 MNHEY, CDR2 SVGEGT. Written as DNA, the CDR3 is TGTGCCAGCAGTTTCGGAAAAGGCTACACCTTC. It encodes CASSFGKGYTF.

Comment on this clone: In the same sample, other DNA sequences code for this CDR3. The chain recombines TRBV18 with TRBJ1-3; 9 bases are a match to TRBD1. The CDR3 has 17 residues. Per the germline V gene, CDR1 is KGHSH and CDR2 is LQKENI. Trimming removed 5 bases from V and 2 bases from J; junction bases left unmatched: 10. The CDR3 region has the DNA TGTGCCAGCTCATTTCAAAACACAGGGGGCACTGGAAACACCATATATTTT. Amino acids: CASSFQNTGGTGNTIYF.

This chain connects TRBV3-1 (or the pseudogene TRBV3-2) to TRBJ1-1; a possible D gene is TRBD1 (6 bases). Trimming took off 3 bases at V and 11 bases at J, with 16 bases between the two ends. The CDR3 is 13 amino acids. CDR1 is LGHDT and CDR2 is YNNKEL in the germline V gene (reference sequence). The chain's CDR3 is CASSHAGANEAFF. CDR3 sequence (DNA): TGTGCCAGCAGCCACGCAGGGGCCAACGAGGCTTTCTTT.

This clone was seen once. The CDR3 is CSVEGRGTEAFF. DNA for the CDR3: TGCAGCGTTGAAGGCAGGGGAACTGAAGCTTTCTTT. This chain links TRBV29-1 with TRBJ1-1, with a possible D match to TRBD1 (6 bases). Germline values: CDR1 SQVTM, CDR2 ANQGSEA. The ends were cut back, 1 base at V and 5 bases at J, with 8 bases in the middle. The CDR3 sequence is 12 residues long.

The V gene is TRBV15, the J gene TRBJ1-5, with 7 bases that match TRBD1. This CDR3 contains 14 residues. Germline values: CDR1 LNHNV, CDR2 YYDKDF (reference sequence). V shed 4 bases and J 1 base; nucleotides not matched to a gene: 1. The CDR3 DNA reads as TGTGCCACCAGCACGACAGGGAGCAATCAGCCCCAGCATTTT. It codes for CATSTTGSNQPQHF.

The CDR3 sequence is CASSYSRPGTGFNSPLHF. CDR3 coding DNA: TGTGCCAGCAGTTACTCGAGACCCGGGACAGGTTTTAATTCACCCCTCCACTTT. This chain connects TRBV6-2 or TRBV6-3 to TRBJ1-6, with TRBD1 identical over 8 bases. The V segment lost 0 bases and the J segment 6 bases; nucleotides outside the gene matches: 10. Germline assignment: CDR1 MNHEY and CDR2 SVGEGT. The CDR3 has 18 amino acids.

The gene calls are TRBV28 and TRBJ1-6; D uncertain. The CDR3 totals 15 residues. Trimming took 3 bases from V and 4 from J, leaving 10 bases between them. Germline CDR1 reads MDHEN; CDR2 reads SYDVKM. CDR3 in amino acids: CASSLIQVYNSPLHF. CDR3 nucleotide sequence: TGTGCCAGCAGTTTGATTCAGGTTTATAATTCACCCCTCCACTTT.

V usage is TRBV21-1 and J usage is TRBJ1-5. TRBV21-1 is marked as a pseudogene. The CDR3 is 14 amino acids. In nucleotides, the CDR3 is TGTGCCAGCATCCTAAAGGAACCACGTCAGCCCCAGCATTTT. This gives the protein CASILKEPRQPQHF.

The V call is TRBV28, the J call TRBJ1-2, with D hard to call. The germline V gene has CDR1 MDHEN and CDR2 SYDVKM. The CDR3 totals 11 residues. With 6 bases removed from V and 8 bases from J, the gap between germline ends came to 10 bases. Here the CDR3 DNA reads TGTGCCAGCAGCCTCGGATTGGGCTACACCTTC. This encodes CASSLGLGYTF.

The chain combines TRBV27 with TRBJ1-6, with D unclear. The CDR3 sequence is 14 residues long. Trimming cost V 6 bases and J 8 bases, with 14 bases left between them. The germline V gene has CDR1 MNHEY and CDR2 SMNVEV (reference sequence). DNA for the CDR3: TGTGCCAGCAGGGGTGGAGGGAGGGATTCACCCCTCCACTTT. It translates to CASRGGGRDSPLHF.

This clone was detected a few times. The chain combines TRBV6-1 with TRBJ2-7; the D gene could be TRBD1 or TRBD2 (5 bases each). Germline loops: CDR1 MNHNS, CDR2 SASEGT. The V end was cut by 2 bases, the J end by 0 bases, with 11 bases between. The CDR3 is 15 amino acids. CDR3 region: CASSELGGTSYEQYF. CDR3 DNA sequence: TGTGCCAGCAGTGAACTTGGGGGAACCTCCTACGAGCAGTACTTC.

This clone has only one observation. This rearrangement joins TRBV6-5 to TRBJ1-2; 7 nucleotides match TRBD1. CDR3 length equals 13 residues. After removal of 7 bases from V and 8 bases from J, the junction contained 10 bases not matched to a gene. The germline CDR1 and CDR2 sequences are MNHEY and SVGAGI. The CDR3 spells CASTLDRSEGYTF. The CDR3 nucleotides read TGTGCCAGCACCCTGGACAGGTCGGAGGGCTACACCTTC.

This clone was observed once. The chain has TRBV5-4 and TRBJ1-1; D is ambiguous. Germline V gene lookup returns CDR1 SGHNT and CDR2 YYREEE (reference sequence). Trimming removed 4 bases at V and 0 bases at J, with 7 bases between. The CDR3 consists of 13 residues. CDR3 DNA sequence: TGTGCCAGCAGCCCGCTAATGAACACTGAAGCTTTCTTT. Translation gives CASSPLMNTEAFF.

The genes are TRBV6-5 and TRBJ2-7; D unresolved. CDR1 and CDR2 (germline): MNHEY, SVGAGI. V dropped 6 bases and J dropped 6 bases, with 12 bases sitting between them. This CDR3 has 12 residues. The CDR3: CASSRPTGEQYF. CDR3 bases: TGTGCCAGCAGCCGTCCTACCGGCGAGCAGTACTTC.